The 28 T cell receptor beta chains in this list originate from one sample, sequenced in a study of T cell responses to AZD1222 COVID-19 vaccine. Here immunoSEQ multiplex PCR was the method, and the copy in TCRdb shows in-frame clones only, minus some. This sample has about 190,000 clones, with more than 75% found just once. The sample consisted of peripheral blood, taken on day 0 of AZD1222 vaccination. Source of these receptors: an adult in good health.

The chain employs TRBV5-1 and TRBJ1-6; D is unresolved. Trimming took off 4 bases at V and 7 bases at J, with 9 bases between the two ends. The germline V gene has CDR1 SGHRS and CDR2 YFSETQ. This CDR3 has 13 amino acids. CDR3 coding DNA: TGCGCCAGCAGCCCCGACGGAAATTCACCCCTCCACTTT. Amino acids: CASSPDGNSPLHF.

The gene calls are TRBV6-2 or TRBV6-3 and TRBJ1-5; 7 nucleotides agree with TRBD1. The J segment lost 3 bases and the V segment lost 6 bases, leaving 5 bases of the junction unmatched. This CDR3 contains 14 residues. Germline assignment: CDR1 MNHEY and CDR2 SVGEGT. The CDR3 here is CASSARGNNQPQHF. CDR3 DNA: TGTGCCAGCAGCGCCAGGGGGAACAATCAGCCCCAGCATTTT.

The chain uses TRBV19 and TRBJ2-3, with D possibly being TRBD2 (5 bases). The germline gives CDR1 LNHDA, CDR2 SQIVND (reference sequence). This CDR3 comprises 16 residues. The V end was cut by 4 bases, the J end by 2 bases, with 16 bases between. CDR3 sequence (DNA): TGTGCCAGTAGTACCGGGGTCACCTCAGTCACAGATACGCAGTATTTT. Translated: CASSTGVTSVTDTQYF.

V is TRBV9 and J is TRBJ2-7; D is ambiguous. CDR3 length equals 13 residues. Between the trimmed V and J ends, which lost 7 bases and 0 bases, there was a span of 11 bases. Germline V gene data show CDR1 as SGDLS and CDR2 as YYNGEE. CDR3 region: CASSPHSSYEQYF. For the CDR3, the DNA is TGTGCCAGCTCACCGCATAGCTCCTACGAGCAGTACTTC.

V usage is TRBV9 and J usage is TRBJ2-1; 7 bases line up with TRBD2. Unmatched junction bases numbered 13, after V lost 0 bases and J lost 10 bases. This CDR3 has 16 amino acids. Germline CDR1 and CDR2: SGDLS and YYNGEE. The CDR3 sequence is CASSVVSGRGDGEQFF. The DNA of the CDR3 is TGTGCCAGCAGCGTAGTTTCGGGACGGGGGGACGGCGAGCAGTTCTTC.

The chain has TRBV2 and TRBJ2-7; D remains ambiguous. The CDR3 totals 12 residues. Germline CDR1 SNHLY, CDR2 FYNNEI. V gave up 4 bases and J gave up 7 bases, with 11 bases separating them. This CDR3 reads CASSGQGLEQYF. CDR3 nucleotide sequence: TGTGCCAGCAGTGGGCAAGGGCTGGAGCAGTACTTC.

The genes are TRBV29-1 and TRBJ1-3, with 9 bases that match TRBD1. The CDR3 spans 15 residues. J was trimmed by 0 bases and V by 4 bases; bases with no gene match: 4. From germline, CDR1 is SQVTM and CDR2 ANQGSEA. CDR3 in DNA: TGCAGCGTTGTATGGGGACAGGGCTCTGGAAACACCATATATTTT. This gives the protein CSVVWGQGSGNTIYF.

The chain has TRBV3-1 (or the pseudogene TRBV3-2) and TRBJ2-5; D possibly corresponds to TRBD2 (5 bases). This CDR3 is 13 amino acids long. The V end was cut by 3 bases, the J end by 5 bases, with 10 bases between. The V gene's germline CDR1 is LGHDT and CDR2 YNNKEL (reference sequence). The CDR3 nucleotides are TGTGCCAGCAGCCAGGGGAGTTGGGAGACCCAGTACTTC. Translated, it gives CASSQGSWETQYF.

The chain employs TRBV4-1 and TRBJ2-3, with TRBD2 matching 13 bases. Germline lookup yields CDR1 MGHRA and CDR2 YSYEKL. The CDR3 extends over 20 amino acids. V lost 4 bases to trimming and J lost 3 bases; unmatched junction nucleotides: 16. The CDR3 DNA is TGCGCCAGCAGCCCCGTCGGACTAGCGGGAGCGGTAATCGGGACAGATACGCAGTATTTT. This codes for CASSPVGLAGAVIGTDTQYF.

This chain uses TRBV4-3 with TRBJ1-4, with 8 bases identical to TRBD1. From germline, CDR1 is LGHNA and CDR2 YSLEER. Unmatched junction bases numbered 3, after V lost 3 bases and J lost 3 bases. CDR3 length: 15 amino acids. The CDR3 loop is CASSQRTGSNEKLFF. The CDR3 DNA reads TGCGCCAGCAGCCAGAGGACAGGGTCTAATGAAAAACTGTTTTTT.

The rearrangement uses TRBV7-2 and TRBJ2-5; 11 positions agree with TRBD2. Germline CDR1 is SGHTA and CDR2 is FQGNSA. The CDR3 spans 15 residues. Losses at the gene ends were 3 bases for V and 5 bases for J; bases not matched to a gene: 5. CDR3 residues: CASSFSGGAGETQYF. The CDR3, as DNA: TGTGCCAGCAGCTTTAGCGGGGGGGCTGGGGAGACCCAGTACTTC.

The chain links TRBV25-1 to TRBJ1-5; tentative D call: TRBD1 (5 bases). The CDR3 length is 14 residues. Germline V lookup: CDR1 MGHDK, CDR2 SYGVNS. The ends were cut back, 4 bases at V and 2 bases at J, with 9 bases in the middle. The CDR3 bases are TGTGCCAGCAGTGGTGGAGGGGGCAATCAGCCCCAGCATTTT. Protein sequence: CASSGGGGNQPQHF.

The V call is TRBV7-9, the J call TRBJ1-1; a weak D match, TRBD1 (5 bases). This CDR3 has 15 amino acids. Germline V gives CDR1 SEHNR, CDR2 FQNEAQ (reference sequence). Trimming took 5 bases from V and 0 from J, leaving 13 bases between them. The CDR3 coding sequence is TGTGCCAGCAGCAGGGGAGAGGGCATGAACACTGAAGCTTTCTTT. It encodes CASSRGEGMNTEAFF.

The genes are TRBV7-2 and TRBJ2-1; the D call may be TRBD1 or TRBD2 (5 bases each). Trimming removed 11 bases from V and 7 bases from J, with 15 bases in between. CDR1 and CDR2 from the germline V gene are SGHTA and FQGNSA. CDR3 length equals 12 residues. The CDR3 bases are TGTGCCCATTCGGGGCAGGGAAATGAGCAGTTCTTC. It codes for CAHSGQGNEQFF.

This chain joins TRBV18 and TRBJ2-6, with D perhaps assigned TRBD1 or TRBD2 (5 bases each). CDR3 length equals 19 residues. The V gene's germline CDR1 is KGHSH and CDR2 LQKENI. Trimming stripped 1 base from V and 0 bases from J, with 16 bases between. The CDR3 protein is CASSPLAFRGDSGANVLTF. The CDR3, as DNA: TGTGCCAGCTCACCACTCGCTTTTCGGGGCGACTCTGGGGCCAACGTCCTGACTTTC.

This chain joins TRBV3-1 (or the pseudogene TRBV3-2) and TRBJ1-2; 9 nucleotides align to TRBD1. V shed 2 bases, J shed 8 bases, and the junction held 9 bases outside the gene matches. CDR1 and CDR2 (germline): LGHDT, YNNKEL (reference sequence). The CDR3 runs 15 residues. The CDR3 sequence is CASSQQGTGLEGYTF. CDR3 in DNA: TGTGCCAGCAGCCAACAGGGGACAGGGTTAGAAGGCTACACCTTC.

The gene calls are TRBV10-3 and TRBJ2-2, with D perhaps matching TRBD2 (5 bases). Per germline, CDR1 ENHRY and CDR2 SYGVKD. This CDR3 contains 12 residues. Trimming cost V 7 bases and J 8 bases, with 11 bases left between them. The CDR3 spells CAITSPGGELFF. For the CDR3, the DNA is TGTGCCATCACTAGTCCGGGAGGGGAGCTGTTTTTT.

The chain couples TRBV5-5 to TRBJ1-6; D ambiguous. The V and J ends lost 0 bases and 4 bases respectively, with 11 bases between them. This CDR3 has 16 amino acids. CDR1 SGHKS and CDR2 YYEKEE come from the germline V gene (reference sequence). This CDR3 is CASSLGGFHYNSPLHF. The CDR3 coding sequence is TGTGCCAGCAGCTTGGGAGGGTTCCATTATAATTCACCCCTCCACTTT.

The rearrangement links TRBV19 to TRBJ1-6; D gene unclear. Germline CDR1 reads LNHDA; CDR2 reads SQIVND (reference sequence). This CDR3 has 13 residues. The ends were cut back, 4 bases at V and 11 bases at J, with 12 bases in the middle. The CDR3 DNA is TGTGCCAGTAGTACCCAGGAGGGCGCACCCCTCCACTTT. This gives the protein CASSTQEGAPLHF.

J is TRBJ2-7 and V is TRBV5-1; 9 bases map to TRBD1. The CDR3 covers 14 residues. V dropped 4 bases and J dropped 6; count of bases not matched to a gene: 8. CDR1 is SGHRS, CDR2 YFSETQ, per germline. CDR3 DNA sequence: TGCGCCAGCAGCCGCCGGACAGGGGAAGGCGAGCAGTACTTC. This sequence encodes CASSRRTGEGEQYF.

This chain connects TRBV7-9 to TRBJ1-1; D is unclear. V was clipped by 7 bases and J by 1 base, with 7 bases between them. Germline V gives CDR1 SEHNR, CDR2 FQNEAQ (reference sequence). The CDR3 is 12 residues long. The CDR3, as DNA: TGTGCCAGCACCGCGGGGAACACTGAAGCTTTCTTT. Translated, it gives CASTAGNTEAFF.

This chain uses TRBV18 with TRBJ1-1, with TRBD1 matching over 7 bases. This CDR3 is built from 16 residues. Trimming removed 3 bases from V and 0 bases from J; junction bases left unmatched: 7. The germline CDR1 and CDR2 sequences are KGHSH and LQKENI. Here the CDR3 DNA reads TGTGCCAGCTCACCTATGCAGGGGGATTTGAACACTGAAGCTTTCTTT. Encoded protein: CASSPMQGDLNTEAFF.

This rearrangement joins TRBV18 to TRBJ2-3, with TRBD1 matching 8 bases. Trimming removed 1 base from V and 3 bases from J; junction bases left unmatched: 6. Germline CDR1 is KGHSH and CDR2 is LQKENI. CDR3 length equals 16 residues. The CDR3 DNA follows: TGTGCCAGCTCACCACTTCCGGGGACAGGTACAGATACGCAGTATTTT. Protein product: CASSPLPGTGTDTQYF. Full variable domain (rest looked up from reference TRBV18 and TRBJ2-3): NAGVMQNPRHLVRRRGQEARLRCSPMKGHSHVYWYRQLPEEGLKFMVYLQKENIIDESGMPKERFSAEFPKEGPSILRIQQVVRGDSAAYFCASSPLPGTGTDTQYFGPGTRLTVL.

CDR3 in DNA: TGTGCCAGCAGGGACAGCCCGGGTGGGTACACTGAAGCTTTCTTT. It codes for CASRDSPGGYTEAFF. This chain links TRBV2 with TRBJ1-1; tentative D call: TRBD1 (6 bases). With 6 bases removed from V and 3 bases from J, the gap between germline ends came to 17 bases. The CDR3 sequence is 15 residues long. Per the germline V gene, CDR1 is SNHLY and CDR2 is FYNNEI.

The chain carries TRBV5-1 and TRBJ1-1; D unclear. Germline CDR1 and CDR2: SGHRS and YFSETQ. This CDR3 spans 14 amino acids. The germline V and J ends were trimmed by 4 bases and 2 bases, with 12 bases remaining between them. The CDR3 region has the DNA TGCGCCAGCAGCCCGGTCAGAGAAAACACTGAAGCTTTCTTT. Translated, it gives CASSPVRENTEAFF.

The rearrangement joins TRBV5-4 to TRBJ1-6; 9 positions agree with TRBD1. The germline V gene has CDR1 SGHNT and CDR2 YYREEE (reference sequence). This CDR3 has 19 residues. J gave up 1 base and V 3 bases, and 11 bases lay outside the gene matches. The DNA of the CDR3 is TGTGCCAGCAGCTCCCCCGCAGGACAGGGGCAATCCTATAATTCACCCCTCCACTTT. It encodes CASSSPAGQGQSYNSPLHF.

V is TRBV3-1 (or the pseudogene TRBV3-2) and J is TRBJ2-7; a possible D gene is TRBD2 (5 bases). The length of the CDR3 is 14 residues. Trimming shortened V by 1 base and J by 6 bases, and 13 bases separated the two germline ends. CDR1 is LGHDT and CDR2 is YNNKEL in the germline V gene (reference sequence). CDR3 nucleotide sequence: TGTGCCAGCAGCCAAGTCGAGGGTTTGAGCGAGCAGTACTTC. The encoded protein is CASSQVEGLSEQYF.

CDR3 sequence (DNA): TGCAGCGCTAGACAGGGTCAAGATACGCAGTATTTT. This encodes CSARQGQDTQYF. V and J are TRBV29-1 and TRBJ2-3; 7 bases are shared with TRBD1. The CDR3 covers 12 residues. Germline values: CDR1 SQVTM, CDR2 ANQGSEA. The J segment lost 5 bases and the V segment lost 7 bases, leaving 6 bases of the junction unmatched.